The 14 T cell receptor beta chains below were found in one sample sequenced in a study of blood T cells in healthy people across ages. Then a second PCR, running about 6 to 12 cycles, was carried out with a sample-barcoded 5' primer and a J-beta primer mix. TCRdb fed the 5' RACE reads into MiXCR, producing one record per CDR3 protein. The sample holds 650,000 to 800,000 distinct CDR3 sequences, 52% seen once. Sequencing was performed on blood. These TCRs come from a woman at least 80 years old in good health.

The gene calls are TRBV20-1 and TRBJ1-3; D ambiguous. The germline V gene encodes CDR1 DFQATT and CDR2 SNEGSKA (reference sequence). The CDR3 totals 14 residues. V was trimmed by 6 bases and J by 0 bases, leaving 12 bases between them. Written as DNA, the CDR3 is TGCAGTGCCAAAAGGGCCCTCTCTGGAAACACCATATATTTT. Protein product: CSAKRALSGNTIYF.

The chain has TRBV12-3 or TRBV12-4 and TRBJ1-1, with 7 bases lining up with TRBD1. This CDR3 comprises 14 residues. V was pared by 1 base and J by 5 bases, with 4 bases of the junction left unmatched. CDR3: CASSLDRGFTEAFF. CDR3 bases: TGTGCCAGCAGTTTAGACAGGGGTTTTACTGAAGCTTTCTTT.

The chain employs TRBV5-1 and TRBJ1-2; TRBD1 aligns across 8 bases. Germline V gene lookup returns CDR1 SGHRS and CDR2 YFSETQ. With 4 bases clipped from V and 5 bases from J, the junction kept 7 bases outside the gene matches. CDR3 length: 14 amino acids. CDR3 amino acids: CASSIGQGGYGYTF. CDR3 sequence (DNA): TGCGCCAGCAGCATTGGACAGGGCGGTTATGGCTACACCTTC.

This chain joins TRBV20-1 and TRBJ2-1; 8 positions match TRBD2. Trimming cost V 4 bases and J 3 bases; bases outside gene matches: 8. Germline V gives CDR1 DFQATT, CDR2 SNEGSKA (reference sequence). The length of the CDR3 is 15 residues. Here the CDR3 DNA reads TGCAGTGCTATTTCGCGGGGGGCTAGCTACAATGAGCAGTTCTTC. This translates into CSAISRGASYNEQFF.

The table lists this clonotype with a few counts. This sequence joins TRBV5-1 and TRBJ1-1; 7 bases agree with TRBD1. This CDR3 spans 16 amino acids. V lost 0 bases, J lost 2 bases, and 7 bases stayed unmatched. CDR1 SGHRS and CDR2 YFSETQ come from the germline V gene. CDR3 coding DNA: TGCGCCAGCAGCTTGGCCGAGACAGGGTTTAACACTGAAGCTTTCTTT. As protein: CASSLAETGFNTEAFF.

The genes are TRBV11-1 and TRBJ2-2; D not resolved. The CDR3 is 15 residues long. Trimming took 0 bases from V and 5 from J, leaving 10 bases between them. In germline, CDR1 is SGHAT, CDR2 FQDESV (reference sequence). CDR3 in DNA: TGTGCCAGCAGCTTAGCGCGAAAGGTGACCGGGGAGCTGTTTTTT. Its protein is CASSLARKVTGELFF.

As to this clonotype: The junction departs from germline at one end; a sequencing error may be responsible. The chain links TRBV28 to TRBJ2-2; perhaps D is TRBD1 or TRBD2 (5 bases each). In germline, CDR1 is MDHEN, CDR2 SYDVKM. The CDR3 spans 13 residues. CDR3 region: CASTPGGPGELFF. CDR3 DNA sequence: TGCGCCAGCACCCCTGGGGGTCCCGGGGAGCTGTTTTTT. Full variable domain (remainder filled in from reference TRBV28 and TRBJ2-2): DVKVTQSSRYLVKRTGEKVFLECVQDMDHENMFWYRQDPGLGLRLIYFSYDVKMKEKGDIPEGYSVSREKKERFSLILESASTNQTSMYLCASTPGGPGELFFGEGSRLTVL.

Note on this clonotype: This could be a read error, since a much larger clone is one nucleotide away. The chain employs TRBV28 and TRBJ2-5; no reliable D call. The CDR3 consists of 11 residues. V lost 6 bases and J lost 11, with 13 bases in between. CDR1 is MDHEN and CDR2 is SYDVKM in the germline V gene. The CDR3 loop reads CASRIENEQYF. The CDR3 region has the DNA TGTGCCAGCAGAATCGAGAATGAGCAGTACTTC. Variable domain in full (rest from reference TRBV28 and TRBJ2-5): DVKVTQSSRYLVKRTGEKVFLECVQDMDHENMFWYRQDPGLGLRLIYFSYDVKMKEKGDIPEGYSVSREKKERFSLILESASTNQTSMYLCASRIENEQYFGPGTRLLVL.

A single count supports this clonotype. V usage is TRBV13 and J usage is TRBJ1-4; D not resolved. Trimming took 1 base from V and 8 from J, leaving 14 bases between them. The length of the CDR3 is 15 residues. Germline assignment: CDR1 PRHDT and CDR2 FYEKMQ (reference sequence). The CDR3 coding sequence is TGTGCCAGCAGCTTAGCGGCATGGGATTCCGAAAAACTGTTTTTT. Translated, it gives CASSLAAWDSEKLFF.

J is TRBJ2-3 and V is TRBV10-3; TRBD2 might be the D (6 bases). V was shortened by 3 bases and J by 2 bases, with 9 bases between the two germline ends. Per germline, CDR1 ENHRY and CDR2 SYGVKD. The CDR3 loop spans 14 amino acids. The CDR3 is CAISERDFTDTQYF. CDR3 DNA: TGTGCCATCAGTGAAAGGGACTTCACAGATACGCAGTATTTT.

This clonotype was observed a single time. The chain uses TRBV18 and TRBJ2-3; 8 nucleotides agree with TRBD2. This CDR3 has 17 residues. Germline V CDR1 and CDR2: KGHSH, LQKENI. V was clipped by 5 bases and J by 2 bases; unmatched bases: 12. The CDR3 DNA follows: TGTGCCAGCTCAAGGCGGCAGACTAGCGCCGACACAGATACGCAGTATTTT. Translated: CASSRRQTSADTDTQYF.

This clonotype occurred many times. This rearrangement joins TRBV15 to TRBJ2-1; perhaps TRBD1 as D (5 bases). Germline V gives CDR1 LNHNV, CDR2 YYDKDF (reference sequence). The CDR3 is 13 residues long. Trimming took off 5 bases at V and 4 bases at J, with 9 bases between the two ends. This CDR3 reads CATSAGSYNEQFF. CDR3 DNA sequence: TGTGCCACCAGCGCAGGGTCTTACAATGAGCAGTTCTTC. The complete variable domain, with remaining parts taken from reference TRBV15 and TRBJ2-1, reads DAMVIQNPRYQVTQFGKPVTLSCSQTLNHNVMYWYQQKSSQAPKLLFHYYDKDFNNEADTPDNFQSRRPNTSFCFLDIRSPGLGDTAMYLCATSAGSYNEQFFGPGTRLTVL.

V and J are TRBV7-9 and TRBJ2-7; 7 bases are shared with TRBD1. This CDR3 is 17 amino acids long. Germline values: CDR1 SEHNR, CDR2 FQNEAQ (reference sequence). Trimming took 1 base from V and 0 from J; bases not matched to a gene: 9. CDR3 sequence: CASSLGDSLRSSYEQYF. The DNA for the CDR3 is TGTGCCAGCAGCTTAGGGGACAGCCTCAGGAGCTCCTACGAGCAGTACTTC.

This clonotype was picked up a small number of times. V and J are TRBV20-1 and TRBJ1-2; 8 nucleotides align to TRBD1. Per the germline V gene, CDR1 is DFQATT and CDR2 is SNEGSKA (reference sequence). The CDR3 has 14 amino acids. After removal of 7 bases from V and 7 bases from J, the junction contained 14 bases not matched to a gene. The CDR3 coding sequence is TGCAGTGGCCACCCCACCGCAGGGGGCTTTGGCTACACCTTC. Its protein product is CSGHPTAGGFGYTF.